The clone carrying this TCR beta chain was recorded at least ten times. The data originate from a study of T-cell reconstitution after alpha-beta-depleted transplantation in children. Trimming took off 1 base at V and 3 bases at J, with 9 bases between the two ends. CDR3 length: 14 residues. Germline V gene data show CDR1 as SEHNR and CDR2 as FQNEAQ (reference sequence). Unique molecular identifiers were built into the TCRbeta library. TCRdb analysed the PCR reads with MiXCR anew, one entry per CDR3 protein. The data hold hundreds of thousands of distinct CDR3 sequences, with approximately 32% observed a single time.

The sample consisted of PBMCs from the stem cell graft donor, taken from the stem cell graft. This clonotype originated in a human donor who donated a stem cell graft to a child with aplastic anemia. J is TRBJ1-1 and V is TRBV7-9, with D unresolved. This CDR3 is CASSLGGGYTEAFF. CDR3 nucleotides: TGTGCCAGCAGCTTAGGTGGCGGATACACTGAAGCTTTCTTT.